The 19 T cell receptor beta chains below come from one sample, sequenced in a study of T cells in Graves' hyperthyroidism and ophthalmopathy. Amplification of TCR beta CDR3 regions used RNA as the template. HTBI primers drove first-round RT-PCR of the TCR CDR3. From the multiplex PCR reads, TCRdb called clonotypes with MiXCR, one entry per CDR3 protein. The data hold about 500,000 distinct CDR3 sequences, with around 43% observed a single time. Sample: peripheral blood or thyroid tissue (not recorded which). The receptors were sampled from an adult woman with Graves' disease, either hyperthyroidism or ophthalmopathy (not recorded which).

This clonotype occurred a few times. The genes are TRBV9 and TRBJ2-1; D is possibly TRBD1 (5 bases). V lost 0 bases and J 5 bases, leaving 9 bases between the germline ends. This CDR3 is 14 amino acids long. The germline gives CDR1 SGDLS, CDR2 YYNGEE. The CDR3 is CASSVEGPDNEQFF. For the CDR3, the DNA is TGTGCCAGCAGCGTAGAGGGGCCAGACAATGAGCAGTTCTTC.

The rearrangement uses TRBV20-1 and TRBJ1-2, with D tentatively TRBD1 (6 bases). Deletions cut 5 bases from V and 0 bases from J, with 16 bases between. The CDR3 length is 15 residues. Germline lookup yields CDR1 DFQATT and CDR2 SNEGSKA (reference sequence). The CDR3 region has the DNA TGCAGTGCTTATACCCGGGACACAGCTAACTATGGCTACACCTTC. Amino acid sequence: CSAYTRDTANYGYTF.

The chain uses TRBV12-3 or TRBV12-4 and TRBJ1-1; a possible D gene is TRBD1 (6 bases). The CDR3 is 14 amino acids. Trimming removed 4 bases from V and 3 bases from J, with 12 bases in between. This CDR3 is CASSWGGKDTEAFF. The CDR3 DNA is TGTGCCAGCAGTTGGGGGGGCAAGGACACTGAAGCTTTCTTT.

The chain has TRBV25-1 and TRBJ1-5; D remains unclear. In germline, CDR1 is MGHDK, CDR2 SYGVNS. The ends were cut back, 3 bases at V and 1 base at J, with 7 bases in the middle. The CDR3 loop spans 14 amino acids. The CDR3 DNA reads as TGTGCCAGCAGTGAGATAGGGAGCAATCAGCCCCAGCATTTT. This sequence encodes CASSEIGSNQPQHF.

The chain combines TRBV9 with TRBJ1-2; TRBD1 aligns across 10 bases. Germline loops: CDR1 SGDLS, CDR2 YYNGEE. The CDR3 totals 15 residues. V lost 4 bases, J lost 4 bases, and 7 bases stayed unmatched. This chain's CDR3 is CASSSGTGASYGYTF. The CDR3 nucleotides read TGTGCCAGCAGCTCTGGGACAGGGGCGAGCTATGGCTACACCTTC.

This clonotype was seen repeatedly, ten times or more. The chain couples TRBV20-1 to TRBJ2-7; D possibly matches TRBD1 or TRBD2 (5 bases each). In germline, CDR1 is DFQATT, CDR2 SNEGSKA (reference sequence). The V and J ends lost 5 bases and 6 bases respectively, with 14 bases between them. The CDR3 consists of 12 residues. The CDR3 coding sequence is TGCAGTGCTGGGACCATGTCTACCGAGCAGTACTTC. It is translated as CSAGTMSTEQYF.

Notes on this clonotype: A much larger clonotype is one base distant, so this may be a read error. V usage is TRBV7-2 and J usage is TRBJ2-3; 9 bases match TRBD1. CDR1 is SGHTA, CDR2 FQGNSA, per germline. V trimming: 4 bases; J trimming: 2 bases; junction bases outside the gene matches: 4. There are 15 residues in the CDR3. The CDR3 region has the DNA TGTGCCAGCAGCTCTGGACAGGGGTCCACAGATACGCAGTATTTT. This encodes CASSSGQGSTDTQYF.

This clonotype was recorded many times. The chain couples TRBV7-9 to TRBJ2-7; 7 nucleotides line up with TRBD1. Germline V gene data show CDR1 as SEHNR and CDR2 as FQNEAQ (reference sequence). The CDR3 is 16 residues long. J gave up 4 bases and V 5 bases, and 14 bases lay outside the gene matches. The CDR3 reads CASSVTRDSGIYEQYF. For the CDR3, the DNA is TGTGCCAGCAGCGTAACCCGGGACAGCGGAATTTACGAGCAGTACTTC.

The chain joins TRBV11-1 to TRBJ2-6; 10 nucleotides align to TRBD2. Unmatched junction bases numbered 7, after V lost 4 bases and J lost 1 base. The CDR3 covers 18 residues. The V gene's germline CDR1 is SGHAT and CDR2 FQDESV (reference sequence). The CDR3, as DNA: TGTGCCAGCAGCTCCCTAGCTAGCGGGAGTTCTGGGGCCAACGTCCTGACTTTC. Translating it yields CASSSLASGSSGANVLTF.

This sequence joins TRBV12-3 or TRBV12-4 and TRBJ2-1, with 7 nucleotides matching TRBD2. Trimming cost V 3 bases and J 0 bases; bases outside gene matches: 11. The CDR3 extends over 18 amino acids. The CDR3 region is CASSLYEGLADSYNEQFF. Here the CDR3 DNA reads TGTGCCAGCAGTTTGTACGAGGGGCTAGCGGACTCCTACAATGAGCAGTTCTTC.

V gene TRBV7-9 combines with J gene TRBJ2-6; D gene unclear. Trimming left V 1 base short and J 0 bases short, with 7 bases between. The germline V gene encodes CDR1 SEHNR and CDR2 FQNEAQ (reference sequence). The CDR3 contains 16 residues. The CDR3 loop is CASSLGSVSGANVLTF. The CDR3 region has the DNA TGTGCCAGCAGCTTAGGCTCAGTCTCTGGGGCCAACGTCCTGACTTTC.

DNA for the CDR3: TGTGCCATCAGGCAGGACAGTAGCACTGAAGCTTTCTTT. Amino acids: CAIRQDSSTEAFF. The chain employs TRBV10-3 and TRBJ1-1, with D perhaps TRBD1 (6 bases). V shed 6 bases and J shed 4 bases, with 12 bases lying between them. The CDR3 runs 13 residues. Germline-derived CDR1 and CDR2 are ENHRY and SYGVKD.

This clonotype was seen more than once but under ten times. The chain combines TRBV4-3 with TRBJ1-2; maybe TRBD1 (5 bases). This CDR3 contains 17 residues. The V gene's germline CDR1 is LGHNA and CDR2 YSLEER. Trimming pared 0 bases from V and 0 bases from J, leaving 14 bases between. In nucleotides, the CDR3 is TGCGCCAGCAGCCAAGAACCCCTGAGGGGAACTAACTATGGCTACACCTTC. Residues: CASSQEPLRGTNYGYTF.

CDR3 coding DNA: TGTGCCAGTAGTACAGACAACTATGGCTACACCTTC. It encodes CASSTDNYGYTF. This rearrangement joins TRBV19 to TRBJ1-2; D not resolved. Germline-derived CDR1 and CDR2 are LNHDA and SQIVND (reference sequence). This CDR3 is 12 amino acids long. V was shortened by 4 bases and J by 2 bases, with 5 bases between the two germline ends.

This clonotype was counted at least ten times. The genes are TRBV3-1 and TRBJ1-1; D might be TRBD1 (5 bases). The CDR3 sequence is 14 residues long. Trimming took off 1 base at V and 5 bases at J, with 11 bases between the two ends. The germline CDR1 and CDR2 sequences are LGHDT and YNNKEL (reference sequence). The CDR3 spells CASSQVGEETEAFF. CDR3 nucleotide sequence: TGTGCCAGCAGCCAAGTGGGGGAGGAAACTGAAGCTTTCTTT. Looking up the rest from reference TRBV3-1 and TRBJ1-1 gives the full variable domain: DTAVSQTPKYLVTQMGNDKSIKCEQNLGHDTMYWYKQDSKKFLKIMFSYNNKELIINETVPNRFSPKSPDKAHLNLHINSLELGDSAVYFCASSQVGEETEAFFGQGTRLTVV.

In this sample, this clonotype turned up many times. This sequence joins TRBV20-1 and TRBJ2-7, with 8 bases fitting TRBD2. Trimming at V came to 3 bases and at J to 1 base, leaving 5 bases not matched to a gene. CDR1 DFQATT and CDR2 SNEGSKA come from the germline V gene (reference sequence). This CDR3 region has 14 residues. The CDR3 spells CSASPSGHSYEQYF. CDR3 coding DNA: TGCAGTGCTAGCCCTAGCGGGCATTCCTACGAGCAGTACTTC.

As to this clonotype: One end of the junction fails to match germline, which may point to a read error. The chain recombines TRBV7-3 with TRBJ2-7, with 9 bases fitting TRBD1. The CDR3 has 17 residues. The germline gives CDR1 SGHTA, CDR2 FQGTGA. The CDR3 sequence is CASSAYSGTGRSGELYF. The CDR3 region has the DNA TGTGCCAGCAGCGCGTACTCCGGGACAGGGCGATCGGGGGAGCTGTACTTC. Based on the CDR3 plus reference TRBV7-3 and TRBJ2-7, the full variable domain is GAGVSQTPSNKVTEKGKYVELRCDPISGHTALYWYRQSLGQGPEFLIYFQGTGAADDSGLPNDRFFAVRPEGSVSTLKIQRTERGDSAVYLCASSAYSGTGRSGELYFGPGTRLTVT.

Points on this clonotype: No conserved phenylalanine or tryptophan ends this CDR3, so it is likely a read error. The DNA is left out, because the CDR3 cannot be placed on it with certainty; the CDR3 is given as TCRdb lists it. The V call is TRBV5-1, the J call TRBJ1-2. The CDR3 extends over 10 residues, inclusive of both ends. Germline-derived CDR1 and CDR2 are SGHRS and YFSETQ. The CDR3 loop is CASSGTSGTY.

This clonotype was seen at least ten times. The CDR3: CSVVTPMDIYGYTF. The CDR3 DNA reads TGCAGCGTTGTGACCCCAATGGACATCTATGGCTACACCTTC. J is TRBJ1-2 and V is TRBV29-1, with D perhaps matching TRBD1 (5 bases). CDR1 SQVTM and CDR2 ANQGSEA come from the germline V gene. The CDR3 contains 14 residues. Trimming removed 4 bases at V and 4 bases at J, with 16 bases between. The entire variable domain, with the rest obtained from reference TRBV29-1 and TRBJ1-2, is as follows: SAVISQKPSRDICQRGTSLTIQCQVDSQVTMMFWYRQQPGQSLTLIATANQGSEATYESGFVIDKFPISRPNLTFSTLTVSNMSPEDSSIYLCSVVTPMDIYGYTFGSGTRLTVV.